These 28 T cell receptor beta chains were all obtained from the same sample, sequenced in a study of blood T cell repertoires in COVID-19. Sequencing used immunoSEQ multiplex PCR; TCRdb keeps in-frame clones, though not all of them. Among roughly 70,000 clones, approximately 90% were seen once, and the ten largest hold less than 7.5%. The sequenced sample was peripheral blood. The receptors derive from a woman older than 75 with active COVID-19.

The chain is built from TRBV27 and TRBJ2-3, with 8 bases fitting TRBD1. The CDR3 length is 16 residues. Germline-derived CDR1 and CDR2 are MNHEY and SMNVEV (reference sequence). Trimming removed 2 bases from V and 0 bases from J; junction bases left unmatched: 4. CDR3 residues: CASSLRQGPSTDTQYF. The CDR3 bases are TGTGCCAGCAGTTTACGACAGGGGCCTAGCACAGATACGCAGTATTTT.

The chain has TRBV19 and TRBJ2-5; 10 nucleotides align to TRBD2. The V gene's germline CDR1 is LNHDA and CDR2 SQIVND (reference sequence). V trimming: 4 bases; J trimming: 5 bases; junction bases outside the gene matches: 10. This CDR3 comprises 16 residues. The CDR3 spells CASSTGSGRAGETQYF. Here the CDR3 DNA reads TGTGCCAGTAGTACGGGGAGCGGGAGGGCCGGTGAGACCCAGTACTTC.

V is TRBV27 and J is TRBJ2-6; a possible D gene is TRBD2 (6 bases). Trimming took off 8 bases at V and 4 bases at J, with 21 bases between the two ends. Looked up from germline, CDR1 is MNHEY and CDR2 is SMNVEV (reference sequence). This CDR3 is 17 amino acids long. The CDR3: CASQRRGGLWGANVLTF. The DNA for the CDR3 is TGTGCCAGCCAACGGAGGGGAGGTCTTTGGGGGGCCAACGTCCTGACTTTC.

The chain uses TRBV5-1 and TRBJ2-3, with D maybe TRBD2 (5 bases). CDR1 and CDR2 from the germline V gene are SGHRS and YFSETQ. The V and J ends lost 4 bases and 0 bases respectively, with 9 bases between them. The CDR3 consists of 14 residues. DNA for the CDR3: TGCGCCAGCAGCGACGGCGGGAGCACAGATACGCAGTATTTT. This translates into CASSDGGSTDTQYF.

The chain is built from TRBV19 and TRBJ2-1; perhaps TRBD1 as D (5 bases). V was pared by 6 bases and J by 7 bases, with 13 bases between. The CDR3 sequence is 13 residues long. Per germline, CDR1 LNHDA and CDR2 SQIVND (reference sequence). The CDR3 nucleotides are TGTGCCAGTAGACCTCAGGGTTTGAATGAGCAGTTCTTC. Its translation: CASRPQGLNEQFF.

The chain employs TRBV5-4 and TRBJ1-4; TRBD1 agrees at 10 bases. CDR1 is SGHNT, CDR2 YYREEE, per germline (reference sequence). The V segment lost 3 bases and the J segment 7 bases; nucleotides outside the gene matches: 6. The CDR3 is made up of 15 amino acids. This CDR3 reads CASSSRDRGSEKLFF. The CDR3, as DNA: TGTGCCAGCAGCTCCCGGGACAGGGGCAGTGAAAAACTGTTTTTT.

The chain uses TRBV19 and TRBJ1-2; tentatively, D is TRBD1 (6 bases). Germline assignment: CDR1 LNHDA and CDR2 SQIVND (reference sequence). The CDR3 loop spans 14 amino acids. V was trimmed by 7 bases and J by 0 bases, leaving 12 bases between them. The CDR3: CASTSGTTNYGYTF. The CDR3, as DNA: TGTGCCAGTACCTCCGGGACAACTAACTATGGCTACACCTTC.

The rearrangement uses TRBV19 and TRBJ2-1; perhaps TRBD1 as D (5 bases). V lost 5 bases and J lost 0, with 11 bases in between. The germline CDR1 and CDR2 sequences are LNHDA and SQIVND (reference sequence). The CDR3 runs to 15 residues. CDR3 DNA: TGTGCCAGTAGTGAACAGGTGAGCTCCTACAATGAGCAGTTCTTC. Translated, it gives CASSEQVSSYNEQFF.

The chain has TRBV15 and TRBJ2-5; 7 nucleotides line up with TRBD1. The CDR3 runs to 16 residues. The ends lost 5 bases at V and 3 bases at J; junction bases unmatched: 12. Germline V gene data show CDR1 as LNHNV and CDR2 as YYDKDF (reference sequence). The CDR3 coding sequence is TGTGCCACCAGCCGTGACCCTGAGGGGGCGAAAGAGACCCAGTACTTC. Its protein product is CATSRDPEGAKETQYF.

The chain couples TRBV29-1 to TRBJ2-3; possible D gene TRBD2, 5 bases. Looked up from germline, CDR1 is SQVTM and CDR2 is ANQGSEA. Trimming pared 2 bases from V and 4 bases from J, leaving 13 bases between. The length of the CDR3 is 14 residues. The CDR3 DNA reads as TGCAGCGTTGAAACCCCAGAGGGTCCAGATACGCAGTATTTT. Translating it yields CSVETPEGPDTQYF.

The chain couples TRBV4-2 to TRBJ1-3, with 7 bases aligning to TRBD1. The J segment lost 4 bases and the V segment lost 1 base, leaving 1 base of the junction unmatched. Germline CDR1 LGHNA, CDR2 YNFKEQ. The CDR3 consists of 14 residues. CDR3 DNA sequence: TGTGCCAGCAGCCAAGGGGGACAGGGAAACACCATATATTTT. Residues: CASSQGGQGNTIYF.

V is TRBV21-1 and J is TRBJ2-7; no check of the table's D call, TRBD2, against the DNA was made. TRBV21-1 is a recognized pseudogene. The CDR3 loop spans 16 amino acids. The CDR3, as DNA: TGTGCCAGCAGCAAAGGGTGGCTAGCGGGAGATTACGAGCAGTACTTC. It is translated as CASSKGWLAGDYEQYF.

The chain uses TRBV5-4 and TRBJ2-7; the match to TRBD1 covers 8 bases. Germline CDR1 and CDR2: SGHNT and YYREEE (reference sequence). The V gene end was trimmed by 4 bases and the J gene end by 2 bases; junction bases not matched to a gene: 8. This CDR3 contains 15 residues. DNA for the CDR3: TGTGCCAGCAGCGCGACGGGACAGGAAACCTACGAGCAGTACTTC. It specifies CASSATGQETYEQYF.

The rearrangement joins TRBV28 to TRBJ2-3; 7 nucleotides align to TRBD2. V was clipped by 1 base and J by 3 bases; unmatched bases: 13. This CDR3 has 18 residues. The germline gives CDR1 MDHEN, CDR2 SYDVKM. CDR3 in amino acids: CASSLYLGGRERTDTQYF. The CDR3 DNA reads TGTGCCAGCAGTTTATATCTCGGTGGGAGGGAGAGGACAGATACGCAGTATTTT. Variable domain in full (rest from reference TRBV28 and TRBJ2-3): DVKVTQSSRYLVKRTGEKVFLECVQDMDHENMFWYRQDPGLGLRLIYFSYDVKMKEKGDIPEGYSVSREKKERFSLILESASTNQTSMYLCASSLYLGGRERTDTQYFGPGTRLTVL.

V is TRBV19 and J is TRBJ2-7; D possibly corresponds to TRBD1 (6 bases). CDR1 and CDR2 (germline): LNHDA, SQIVND (reference sequence). Trimming removed 1 base at V and 2 bases at J, with 9 bases between. CDR3 size: 14 residues. The CDR3 here is CASSIGGPTYEQYF. For the CDR3, the DNA is TGTGCCAGTAGTATAGGGGGGCCCACCTACGAGCAGTACTTC.

This chain connects TRBV28 to TRBJ1-2, with 7 bases fitting TRBD1. The V gene end was trimmed by 4 bases and the J gene end by 6 bases; junction bases not matched to a gene: 11. The CDR3 consists of 15 residues. Germline V gives CDR1 MDHEN, CDR2 SYDVKM. CDR3 region: CASSSVDRVRDGYTF. CDR3 DNA: TGTGCCAGCAGTTCAGTAGACAGGGTTCGGGATGGCTACACCTTC.

This clone was recorded once. J is TRBJ1-4 and V is TRBV9, with D possibly matching TRBD1 (6 bases). Looked up from germline, CDR1 is SGDLS and CDR2 is YYNGEE. V lost 4 bases and J 1 base, leaving 8 bases between the germline ends. The CDR3 extends over 14 amino acids. CDR3 bases: TGTGCCAGCAGCTTGGGACAAACTAATGAAAAACTGTTTTTT. Protein product: CASSLGQTNEKLFF.

CDR3 in amino acids: CATSDARGAETQYF. The CDR3 nucleotides read TGTGCCACCAGTGATGCCAGGGGAGCGGAGACCCAGTACTTC. This sequence joins TRBV24-1 and TRBJ2-5; possible D gene TRBD1, 6 bases. This CDR3 contains 14 residues. Germline lookup yields CDR1 KGHDR and CDR2 SFDVKD. Trimming stripped 3 bases from V and 5 bases from J, with 12 bases between.

The gene calls are TRBV10-3 and TRBJ1-5, with D perhaps matching TRBD1 (5 bases). The germline CDR1 and CDR2 sequences are ENHRY and SYGVKD. This CDR3 comprises 16 residues. V lost 6 bases and J 2 bases, leaving 17 bases between the germline ends. The CDR3 sequence: CAISPSGRGGNQPQHF. DNA for the CDR3: TGTGCCATCAGCCCAAGCGGGAGAGGGGGCAATCAGCCCCAGCATTTT.

V usage is TRBV5-6 and J usage is TRBJ1-1; D perhaps matches TRBD1 (6 bases). This CDR3 region has 16 residues. Trimming left V 1 base short and J 1 base short, with 14 bases between. CDR1 is SGHDT and CDR2 is YYEEEE in the germline V gene. The CDR3 coding sequence is TGTGCCAGCAGCTTGTTCCGCGCGGGGGCGAACACTGAAGCTTTCTTT. Protein sequence: CASSLFRAGANTEAFF.

As DNA, the CDR3 is TGTGCCAGCAGCCAAGTTCCCTACGAGCAGTACTTC. This sequence encodes CASSQVPYEQYF. The chain joins TRBV3-1 (or the pseudogene TRBV3-2) to TRBJ2-5; no clear D. The J call may be faulty, since TRBJ2-7 better matches the DNA end. Germline-derived CDR1 and CDR2 are LGHDT and YNNKEL (reference sequence). CDR3 length: 12 amino acids.

This chain links TRBV11-2 with TRBJ2-3; 8 bases fit TRBD2. Looked up from germline, CDR1 is SGHAT and CDR2 is FQNNGV. The CDR3 is 15 amino acids. V lost 3 bases to trimming and J lost 2 bases; unmatched junction nucleotides: 4. The CDR3 DNA reads TGTGCCAGCAGCTTTAGCGGGACAAACACAGATACGCAGTATTTT. Amino acid sequence: CASSFSGTNTDTQYF.

CDR3 loop: CASSYPRIDATSGNCTDTQYF. In DNA form, the CDR3 reads TGTGCCAGCAGTTACCCCAGGATCGATGCCACTAGCGGGAACTGCACAGATACGCAGTATTTT. The gene calls are TRBV6-8 and TRBJ2-3, with 10 nucleotides matching TRBD2. The CDR3 spans 21 residues. V gave up 2 bases and J gave up 1 base; unmatched junction bases: 18. Germline CDR1 MNHGY, CDR2 SAAAGT.

The CDR3 reads CASSPDRGFSGANVLTF. CDR3 DNA sequence: TGTGCCAGCAGCCCGGACAGGGGTTTTTCTGGGGCCAACGTCCTGACTTTC. The chain recombines TRBV7-2 with TRBJ2-6, with TRBD1 matching 9 bases. CDR3 length: 17 residues. The junction had 6 bases not matched to a gene; V was cut back by 5 bases and J by 1 base. Germline V lookup: CDR1 SGHTA, CDR2 FQGNSA.

This chain connects TRBV7-3 to TRBJ2-5; TRBD2 matches 10 bases. The V gene end was trimmed by 5 bases and the J gene end by 7 bases; junction bases not matched to a gene: 10. Germline CDR1 and CDR2: SGHTA and FQGTGA. The CDR3 length is 15 residues. The CDR3 nucleotides read TGTGCCAGCAGCGTCGGACTAGCGGTGGGGTGGACCCAGTACTTC. This gives the protein CASSVGLAVGWTQYF. Drawing the rest from reference TRBV7-3 and TRBJ2-5, the complete variable domain is GAGVSQTPSNKVTEKGKYVELRCDPISGHTALYWYRQSLGQGPEFLIYFQGTGAADDSGLPNDRFFAVRPEGSVSTLKIQRTERGDSAVYLCASSVGLAVGWTQYFGPGTRLLVL.

This clone has just one count. The chain uses TRBV5-1 and TRBJ2-3; D ambiguous. The CDR3 runs 13 residues. Trimming took off 1 base at V and 6 bases at J, with 9 bases between the two ends. From germline, CDR1 is SGHRS and CDR2 YFSETQ. The CDR3 region has the DNA TGCGCCAGCAGCTTGCCCTATTCGGATACGCAGTATTTT. It codes for CASSLPYSDTQYF.

This chain joins TRBV28 and TRBJ1-6; D is perhaps TRBD1 (5 bases). CDR3 length equals 14 residues. V was pared by 6 bases and J by 9 bases, with 15 bases between. Germline CDR1 and CDR2: MDHEN and SYDVKM. The CDR3, as DNA: TGTGCCAGCAGCCTTGGGACCGGGGGTTCACCCCTCCACTTT. Protein product: CASSLGTGGSPLHF. Together with reference TRBV28 and TRBJ1-6, the CDR3 gives the full variable domain: DVKVTQSSRYLVKRTGEKVFLECVQDMDHENMFWYRQDPGLGLRLIYFSYDVKMKEKGDIPEGYSVSREKKERFSLILESASTNQTSMYLCASSLGTGGSPLHFGNGTRLTVT.

CDR3 DNA: TGTGCCAGCAGCACTAGCGGGAGGGCCCCCGGGGAGCTGTTTTTT. Translated, it gives CASSTSGRAPGELFF. The rearrangement links TRBV27 to TRBJ2-2, with 13 positions matching TRBD2. Unmatched junction bases numbered 4, after V lost 6 bases and J lost 6 bases. The CDR3 sequence is 15 residues long. Germline values: CDR1 MNHEY, CDR2 SMNVEV (reference sequence).